The 8 T cell receptor beta chains below all came from one sample that was sequenced in a study of cytomegalovirus exposure and HLA in healthy donors. Primers for the PCR totalled 60 Vbeta and 13 Jbeta. Profiled with immunoSEQ multiplex PCR; TCRdb holds only in-frame clones, not every one. The repertoire consists of 70,000 to 95,000 clones, with roughly 77% occurring once and the leading ten covering roughly 2.2%. Material: PBMCs. These receptors originate from a man in his forties in good health and CMV-seronegative.

The CDR3 loop is CASSLVVRGFGTEAFF. The CDR3 bases are TGTGCCAGCAGCTTAGTGGTCAGGGGATTTGGCACTGAAGCTTTCTTT. The chain links TRBV7-6 to TRBJ1-1; D is perhaps TRBD1 (6 bases). Between the trimmed V and J ends, which lost 1 base and 4 bases, there was a span of 16 bases. The length of the CDR3 is 16 residues. CDR1 is SGHVS, CDR2 FNYEAQ, per germline.

This chain connects TRBV6-6 to TRBJ1-2; the D is unclear. The V end lost 6 bases, the J end lost 8 bases, and 25 bases lay between the germline ends. The CDR3 runs to 16 residues. Germline CDR1 reads MNHNY; CDR2 reads SVGAGI (reference sequence). As DNA, the CDR3 is TGTGCCAGCAGACCACTTGGGGAGGGCGCAGTAGGGGGCTACACCTTC. As protein: CASRPLGEGAVGGYTF.

This clone occurred a few times. This chain connects TRBV7-9 to TRBJ1-1, with D unresolved. The CDR3 spans 11 residues. Trimming stripped 5 bases from V and 5 bases from J, with 6 bases between. Germline CDR1 reads SEHNR; CDR2 reads FQNEAQ (reference sequence). CDR3 in amino acids: CASSPITEAFF. The DNA of the CDR3 is TGTGCCAGCAGCCCTATAACTGAAGCTTTCTTT.

The CDR3 nucleotides are TGTGCCAGCAGTTGGACATCTCGCAATCAGCCCCAGCATTTT. Residues: CASSWTSRNQPQHF. The chain combines TRBV6-5 with TRBJ1-5, with D perhaps matching TRBD1 (5 bases). Germline V lookup: CDR1 MNHEY, CDR2 SVGAGI. Trimming took 4 bases from V and 2 from J, leaving 9 bases between them. CDR3 length: 14 amino acids.

The chain carries TRBV28 and TRBJ1-2; a weak D match, TRBD1 (5 bases). CDR3 length: 15 residues. The V gene lost 5 bases and the J gene lost 8 bases, with 21 bases spanning the gap. Germline lookup yields CDR1 MDHEN and CDR2 SYDVKM. CDR3 loop: CASSRQGLEIGGYTF. The CDR3 DNA reads as TGTGCCAGCAGTCGGCAGGGATTGGAGATAGGGGGCTACACCTTC.

V gene TRBV7-3 combines with J gene TRBJ2-2; TRBD1 might be the D (7 bases). CDR3 length equals 16 residues. The V and J ends lost 1 base and 6 bases respectively, with 15 bases between them. Germline assignment: CDR1 SGHTA and CDR2 FQGTGA. For the CDR3, the DNA is TGTGCCAGCAGCTTAAGGGGGGACAGAGGTTCCGGGGAGCTGTTTTTT. It yields the protein CASSLRGDRGSGELFF.

The J gene is TRBJ1-4, the V gene TRBV21-1. TRBV21-1 is reported as a pseudogene. There are 15 residues in the CDR3. Here the CDR3 reads CASSKSRRRFEKLFF. The CDR3 nucleotides are TGTGCCAGCAGCAAAAGCCGTCGTCGATTTGAAAAACTGTTTTTT.

The genes are TRBV13 and TRBJ2-3; perhaps TRBD2 as D (5 bases). V was cut by 0 bases and J by 3 bases, with 13 bases left in between. The germline V gene encodes CDR1 PRHDT and CDR2 FYEKMQ (reference sequence). This CDR3 has 16 residues. CDR3 protein: CASSLGGELSTDTQYF. The CDR3 DNA follows: TGTGCCAGCAGCTTAGGCGGGGAATTATCAACAGATACGCAGTATTTT. The entire variable domain, with the rest obtained from reference TRBV13 and TRBJ2-3, is as follows: AAGVIQSPRHLIKEKRETATLKCYPIPRHDTVYWYQQGPGQDPQFLISFYEKMQSDKGSIPDRFSAQQFSDYHSELNMSSLELGDSALYFCASSLGGELSTDTQYFGPGTRLTVL.